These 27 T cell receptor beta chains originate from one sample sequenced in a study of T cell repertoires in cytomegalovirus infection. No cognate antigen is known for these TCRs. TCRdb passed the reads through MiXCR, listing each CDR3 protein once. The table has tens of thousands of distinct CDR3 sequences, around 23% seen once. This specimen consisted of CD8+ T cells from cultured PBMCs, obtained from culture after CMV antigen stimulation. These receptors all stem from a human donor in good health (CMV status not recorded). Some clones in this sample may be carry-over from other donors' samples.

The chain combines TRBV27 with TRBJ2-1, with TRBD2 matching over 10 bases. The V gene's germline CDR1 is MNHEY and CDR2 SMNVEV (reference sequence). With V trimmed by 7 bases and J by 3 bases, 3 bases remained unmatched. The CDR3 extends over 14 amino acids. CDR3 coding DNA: TGTGCCAGCACCAGGACTAGCGGCTACAATGAGCAGTTCTTC. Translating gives CASTRTSGYNEQFF.

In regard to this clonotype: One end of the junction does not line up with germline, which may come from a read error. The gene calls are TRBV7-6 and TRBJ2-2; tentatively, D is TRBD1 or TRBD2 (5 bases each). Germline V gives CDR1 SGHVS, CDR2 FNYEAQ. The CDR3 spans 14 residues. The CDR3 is CASSLEIGTGELFF. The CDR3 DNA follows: TGTGCCAGCAGCTTGGAGATAGGGACCGGCGAGCTGTTTTTT.

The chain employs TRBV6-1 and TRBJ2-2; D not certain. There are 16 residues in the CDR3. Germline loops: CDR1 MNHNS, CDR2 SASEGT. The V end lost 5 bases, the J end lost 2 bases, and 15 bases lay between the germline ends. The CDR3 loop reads CASSLGPFPNTGELFF. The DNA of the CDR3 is TGTGCCAGCAGTCTCGGACCGTTCCCAAACACCGGGGAGCTGTTTTTT.

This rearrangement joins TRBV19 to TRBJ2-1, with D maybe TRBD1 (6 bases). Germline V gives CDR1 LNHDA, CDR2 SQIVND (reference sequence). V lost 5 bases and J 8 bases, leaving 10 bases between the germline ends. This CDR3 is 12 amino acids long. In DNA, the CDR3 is TGTGCCAGTAGTCCCCAGGGGTATGAGCAGTTCTTC. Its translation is CASSPQGYEQFF.

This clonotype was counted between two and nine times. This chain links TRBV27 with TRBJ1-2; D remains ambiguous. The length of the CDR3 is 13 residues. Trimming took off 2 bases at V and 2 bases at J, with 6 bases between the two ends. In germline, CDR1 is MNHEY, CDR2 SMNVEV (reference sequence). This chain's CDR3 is CASSLDQNYGYTF. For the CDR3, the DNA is TGTGCCAGCAGTTTAGACCAAAACTATGGCTACACCTTC.

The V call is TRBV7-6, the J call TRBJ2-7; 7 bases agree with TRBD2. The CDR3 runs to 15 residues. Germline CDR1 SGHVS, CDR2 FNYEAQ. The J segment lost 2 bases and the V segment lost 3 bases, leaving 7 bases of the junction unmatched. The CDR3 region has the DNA TGTGCCAGCAGCTTTGGGAGGGCTGGAGCCTACGAGCAGTACTTC. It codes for CASSFGRAGAYEQYF.

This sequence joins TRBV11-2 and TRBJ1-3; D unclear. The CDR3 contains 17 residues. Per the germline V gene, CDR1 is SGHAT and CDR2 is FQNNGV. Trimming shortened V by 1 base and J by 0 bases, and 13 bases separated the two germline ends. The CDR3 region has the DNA TGTGCCAGCAGCTTAGGGCGGGCGTCGAGCTCTGGAAACACCATATATTTT. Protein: CASSLGRASSSGNTIYF.

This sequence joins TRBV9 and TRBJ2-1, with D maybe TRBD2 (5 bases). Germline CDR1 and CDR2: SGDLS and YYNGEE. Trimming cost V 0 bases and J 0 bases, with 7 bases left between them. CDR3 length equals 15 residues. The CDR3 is CASSVDGGSYNEQFF. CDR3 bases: TGTGCCAGCAGCGTAGATGGAGGCTCCTACAATGAGCAGTTCTTC.

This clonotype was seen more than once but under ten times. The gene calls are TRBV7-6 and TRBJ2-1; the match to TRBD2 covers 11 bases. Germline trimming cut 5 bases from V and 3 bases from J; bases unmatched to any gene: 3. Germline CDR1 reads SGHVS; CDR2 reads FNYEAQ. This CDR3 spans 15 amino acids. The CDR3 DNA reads TGTGCCAGCAGCCCTAGCGGGGGGTTCTACAATGAGCAGTTCTTC. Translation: CASSPSGGFYNEQFF. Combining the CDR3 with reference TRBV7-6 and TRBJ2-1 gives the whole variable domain GAGVSQSPRYKVTKRGQDVALRCDPISGHVSLYWYRQALGQGPEFLTYFNYEAQQDKSGLPNDRFSAERPEGSISTLTIQRTEQRDSAMYRCASSPSGGFYNEQFFGPGTRLTVL.

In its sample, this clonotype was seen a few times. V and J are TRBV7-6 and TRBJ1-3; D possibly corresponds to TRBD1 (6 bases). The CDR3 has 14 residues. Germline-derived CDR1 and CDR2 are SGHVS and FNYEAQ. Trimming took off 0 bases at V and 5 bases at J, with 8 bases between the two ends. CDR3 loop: CASSLAGTRNTIYF. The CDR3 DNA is TGTGCCAGCAGCTTAGCGGGGACACGAAACACCATATATTTT.

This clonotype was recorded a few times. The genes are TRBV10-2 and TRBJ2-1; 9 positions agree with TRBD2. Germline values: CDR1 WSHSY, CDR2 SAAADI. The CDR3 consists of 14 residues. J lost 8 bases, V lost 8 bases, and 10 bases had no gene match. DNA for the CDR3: TGCGCCAGCGGGGAGCGGGAGGCGTGGGATGAGCAGTTCTTC. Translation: CASGEREAWDEQFF.

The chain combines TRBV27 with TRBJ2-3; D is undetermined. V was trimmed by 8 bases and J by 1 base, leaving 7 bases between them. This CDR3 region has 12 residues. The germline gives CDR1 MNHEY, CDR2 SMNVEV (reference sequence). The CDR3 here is CASGPRTDTQYF. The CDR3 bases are TGTGCCAGCGGTCCGCGCACAGATACGCAGTATTTT.

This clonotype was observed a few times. In DNA, the CDR3 is TGTGCCAGCAGCTTAGGCGCCCTAGGGGGTAGCTACGAGCAGTACTTC. Protein product: CASSLGALGGSYEQYF. The chain couples TRBV7-6 to TRBJ2-7, with D possibly matching TRBD1 (6 bases). Trimming cost V 1 base and J 3 bases, with 16 bases left between them. This CDR3 comprises 16 residues. Germline CDR1 reads SGHVS; CDR2 reads FNYEAQ.

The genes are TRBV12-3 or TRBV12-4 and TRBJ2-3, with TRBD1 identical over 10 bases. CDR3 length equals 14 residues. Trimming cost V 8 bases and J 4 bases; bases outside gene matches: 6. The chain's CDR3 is CASWVGTGADTQYF. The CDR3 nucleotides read TGTGCCAGCTGGGTGGGGACAGGGGCAGATACGCAGTATTTT.

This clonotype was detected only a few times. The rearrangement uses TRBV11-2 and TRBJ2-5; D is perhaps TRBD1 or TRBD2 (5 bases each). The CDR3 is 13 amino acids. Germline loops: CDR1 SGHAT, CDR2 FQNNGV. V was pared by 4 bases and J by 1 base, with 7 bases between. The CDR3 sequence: CASSSGTQETQYF. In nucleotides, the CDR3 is TGTGCCAGCAGCTCCGGGACCCAAGAGACCCAGTACTTC.

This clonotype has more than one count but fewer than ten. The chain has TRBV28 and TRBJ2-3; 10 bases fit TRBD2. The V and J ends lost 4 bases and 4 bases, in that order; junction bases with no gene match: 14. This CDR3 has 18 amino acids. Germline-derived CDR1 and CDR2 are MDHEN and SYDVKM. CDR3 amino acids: CASSYPLAGVRPADTQYF. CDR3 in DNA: TGTGCCAGCAGTTATCCGCTAGCGGGAGTTCGGCCGGCAGATACGCAGTATTTT.

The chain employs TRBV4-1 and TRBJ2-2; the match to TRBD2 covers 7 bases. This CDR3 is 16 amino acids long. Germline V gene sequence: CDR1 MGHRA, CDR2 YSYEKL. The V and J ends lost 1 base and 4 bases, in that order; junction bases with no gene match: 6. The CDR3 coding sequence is TGCGCCAGCAGCCAAGTCCTCGGCGGGGGCACCGGGGAGCTGTTTTTT. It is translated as CASSQVLGGGTGELFF.

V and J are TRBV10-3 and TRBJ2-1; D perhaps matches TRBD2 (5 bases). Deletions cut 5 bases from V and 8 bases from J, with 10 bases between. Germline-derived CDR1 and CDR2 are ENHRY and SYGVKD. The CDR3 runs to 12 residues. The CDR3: CAISQEADEQFF. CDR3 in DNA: TGTGCCATCAGTCAGGAGGCGGATGAGCAGTTCTTC.

CDR3 in amino acids: CASSWGRVNTGELFF. As DNA, the CDR3 is TGTGCCAGCAGCTGGGGGCGGGTGAACACCGGGGAGCTGTTTTTT. The V gene is TRBV5-6, the J gene TRBJ2-2; D perhaps matches TRBD1 (6 bases). The CDR3 totals 15 residues. The V end was cut by 3 bases, the J end by 1 base, with 10 bases between. CDR1 and CDR2 (germline): SGHDT, YYEEEE.

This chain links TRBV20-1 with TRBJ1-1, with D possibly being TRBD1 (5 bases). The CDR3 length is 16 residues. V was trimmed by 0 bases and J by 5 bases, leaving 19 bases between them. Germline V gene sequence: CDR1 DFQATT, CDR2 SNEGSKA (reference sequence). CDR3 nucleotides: TGCAGTGCTAGAGATAGAGGGTTAAGAGGGGAAACTGAAGCTTTCTTT. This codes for CSARDRGLRGETEAFF.

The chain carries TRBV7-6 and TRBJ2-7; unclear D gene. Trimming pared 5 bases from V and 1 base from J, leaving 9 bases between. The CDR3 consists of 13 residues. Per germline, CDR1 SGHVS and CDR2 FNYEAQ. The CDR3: CASSHYSSYEQYF. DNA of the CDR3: TGTGCCAGCAGCCATTATAGTTCCTACGAGCAGTACTTC.

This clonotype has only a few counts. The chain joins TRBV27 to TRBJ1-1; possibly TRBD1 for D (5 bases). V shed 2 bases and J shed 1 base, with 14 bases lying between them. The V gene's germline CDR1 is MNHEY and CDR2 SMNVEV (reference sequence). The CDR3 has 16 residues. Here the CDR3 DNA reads TGTGCCAGCAGTTTAGTAAAAGTCAGGGAGAACACTGAAGCTTTCTTT. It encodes CASSLVKVRENTEAFF.

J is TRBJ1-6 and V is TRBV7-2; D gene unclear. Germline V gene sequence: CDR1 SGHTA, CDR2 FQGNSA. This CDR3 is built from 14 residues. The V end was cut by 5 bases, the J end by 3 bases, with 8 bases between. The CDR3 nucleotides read TGTGCCAGCAGCCCTGGGGACTATAATTCACCCCTCCACTTT. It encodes CASSPGDYNSPLHF.

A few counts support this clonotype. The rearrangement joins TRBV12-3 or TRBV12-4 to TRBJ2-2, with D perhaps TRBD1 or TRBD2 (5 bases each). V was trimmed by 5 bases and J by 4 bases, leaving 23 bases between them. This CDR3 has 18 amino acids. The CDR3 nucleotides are TGTGCCAGCAGTCCCTCCCCAGGGCGGACTGAAGGCACCGGGGAGCTGTTTTTT. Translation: CASSPSPGRTEGTGELFF.

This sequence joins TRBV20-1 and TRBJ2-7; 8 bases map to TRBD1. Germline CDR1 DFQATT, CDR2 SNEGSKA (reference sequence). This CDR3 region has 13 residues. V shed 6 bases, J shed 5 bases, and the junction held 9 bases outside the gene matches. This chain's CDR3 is CSARTGFTNEQYF. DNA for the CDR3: TGCAGTGCCAGGACAGGGTTTACCAACGAGCAGTACTTC.

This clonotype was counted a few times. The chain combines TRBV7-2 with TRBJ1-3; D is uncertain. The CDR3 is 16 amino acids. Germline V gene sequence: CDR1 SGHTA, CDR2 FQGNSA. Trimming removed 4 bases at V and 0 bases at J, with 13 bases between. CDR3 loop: CASSSLRAVSGNTIYF. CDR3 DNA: TGTGCCAGCAGCTCCCTTCGGGCCGTCTCTGGAAACACCATATATTTT.

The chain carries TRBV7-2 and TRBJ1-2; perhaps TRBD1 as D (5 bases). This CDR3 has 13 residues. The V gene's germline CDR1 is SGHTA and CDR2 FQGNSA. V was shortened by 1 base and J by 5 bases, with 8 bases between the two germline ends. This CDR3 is CASSLGQSYGYTF. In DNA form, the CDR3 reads TGTGCCAGCAGCTTAGGACAGTCTTATGGCTACACCTTC. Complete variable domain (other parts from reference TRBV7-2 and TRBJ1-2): GAGVSQSPSNKVTEKGKDVELRCDPISGHTALYWYRQSLGQGLEFLIYFQGNSAPDKSGLPSDRFSAERTGGSVSTLTIQRTQQEDSAVYLCASSLGQSYGYTFGSGTRLTVV.